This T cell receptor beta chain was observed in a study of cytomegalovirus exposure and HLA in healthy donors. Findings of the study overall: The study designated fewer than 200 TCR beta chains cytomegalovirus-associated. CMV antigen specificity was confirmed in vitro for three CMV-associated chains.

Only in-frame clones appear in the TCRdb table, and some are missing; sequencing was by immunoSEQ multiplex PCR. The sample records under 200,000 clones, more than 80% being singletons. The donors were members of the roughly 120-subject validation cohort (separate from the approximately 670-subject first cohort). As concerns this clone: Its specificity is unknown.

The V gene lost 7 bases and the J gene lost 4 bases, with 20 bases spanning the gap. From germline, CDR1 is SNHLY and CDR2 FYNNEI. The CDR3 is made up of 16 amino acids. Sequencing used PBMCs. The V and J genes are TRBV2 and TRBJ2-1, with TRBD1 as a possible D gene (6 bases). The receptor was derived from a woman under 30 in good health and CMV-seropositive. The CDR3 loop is CASMPFGAGVYNEQFF. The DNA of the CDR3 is TGTGCCAGCATGCCTTTTGGGGCAGGGGTTTACAATGAGCAGTTCTTC.